This T cell receptor (beta chain) originates from a study of identifying expanded T cells in peripheral blood. The study, taken as a whole, reports: Differentially abundant clones: roughly 1.3 between replicates, 16.4 at around 14 days, roughly 18 at four. Two-week clone count variance significantly increased as total template count grew.

Clones were read by immunoSEQ multiplex PCR, and TCRdb kept only the in-frame ones, dropping some. Among fewer than 85,000 clones listed, 75% to 90% were seen once. Healthy donors had no documented immune events, such as infections, while sampled. In this sample, this clone turned up a few times. Its target is unknown. Sequenced material: blood. The sequence was collected from a person between 18 and 75 years old in good health.

In DNA form, the CDR3 reads TGTGCCAGCAGCTTTCTTAGGGGGGGAGATACGCAGTATTTT. This codes for CASSFLRGGDTQYF. The chain carries TRBV5-8 and TRBJ2-3, with a tentative D call TRBD2 (7 bases). V was cut by 2 bases and J by 5 bases, with 12 bases left in between. CDR3 length equals 14 residues. The germline V gene has CDR1 SGHTS and CDR2 YDEGEE.